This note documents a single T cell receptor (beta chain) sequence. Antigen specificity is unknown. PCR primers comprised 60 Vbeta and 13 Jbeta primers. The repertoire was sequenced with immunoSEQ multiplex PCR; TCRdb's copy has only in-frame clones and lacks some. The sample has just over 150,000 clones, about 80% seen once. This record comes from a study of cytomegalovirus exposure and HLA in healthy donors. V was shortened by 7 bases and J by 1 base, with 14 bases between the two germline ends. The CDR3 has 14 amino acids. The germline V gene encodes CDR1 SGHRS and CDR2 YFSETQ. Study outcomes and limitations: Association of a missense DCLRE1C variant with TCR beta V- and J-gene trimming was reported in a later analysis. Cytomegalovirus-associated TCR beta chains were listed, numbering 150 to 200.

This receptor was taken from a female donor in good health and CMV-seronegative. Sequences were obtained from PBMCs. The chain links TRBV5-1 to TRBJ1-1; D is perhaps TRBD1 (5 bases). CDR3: CASDSGESNTEAFF. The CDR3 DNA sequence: TGCGCCAGCGACTCGGGGGAATCGAACACTGAAGCTTTCTTT.